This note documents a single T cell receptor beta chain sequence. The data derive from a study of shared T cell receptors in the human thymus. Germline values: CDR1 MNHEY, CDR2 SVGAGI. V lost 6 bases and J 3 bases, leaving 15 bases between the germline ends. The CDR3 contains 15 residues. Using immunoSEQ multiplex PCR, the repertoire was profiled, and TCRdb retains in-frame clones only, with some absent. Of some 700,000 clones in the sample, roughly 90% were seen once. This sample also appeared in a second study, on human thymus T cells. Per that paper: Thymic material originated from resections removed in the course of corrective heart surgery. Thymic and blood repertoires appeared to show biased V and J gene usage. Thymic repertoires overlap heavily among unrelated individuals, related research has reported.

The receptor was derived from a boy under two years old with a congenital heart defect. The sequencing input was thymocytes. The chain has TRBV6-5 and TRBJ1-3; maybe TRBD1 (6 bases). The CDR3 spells CASSPDRLFGNTIYF. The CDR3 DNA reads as TGTGCCAGCAGCCCTGACAGGCTCTTTGGAAACACCATATATTTT.